A selection of T cell receptor beta chains follows, all from one sample in a study of CD8+ T cells in alopecia areata. Profiling relied on immunoSEQ multiplex PCR, and the TCRdb table lists in-frame clones only, not all of them. The sample holds about 200,000 clones, roughly three fifths seen once. Sequenced input: CD8+ T cells sorted from blood. The receptors stem from a human donor in good health. Each CDR3 is given without its conserved first and last residue. A D gene is named only where the DNA matches it firmly.

>TRBV7-2|NA|TRBJ1-5
ASSLGDMGINQPQH
>TRBV5-1|TRBD2|TRBJ2-3
ASSLPGGQDTQY
>TRBV29-1|TRBD1|TRBJ1-2
SVRATGGDGYT
>TRBV6-1|NA|TRBJ2-3
ASSVVRDTQY
>TRBV2|NA|TRBJ1-5
ASSVGLTGNQPQH
>TRBV19|TRBD1|TRBJ1-5
ASTRGGTGFGNQPQH
>TRBV19|NA|TRBJ1-1
ASSSRQLLEAF
>TRBV2|NA|TRBJ2-1
ASSELGSSYNEQF
>TRBV4-1|NA|TRBJ2-1
ASSQGPGYNEQF
>TRBV4-1|NA|TRBJ1-4
ASSQELTPSLGKLF
>TRBV11-2|TRBD2|TRBJ2-5
ASSLGERGGQETQY
>TRBV6-6|NA|TRBJ1-2
ASSSRGNSLNYGYT
>TRBV18|NA|TRBJ1-1
ASSPDADHTEAF
>TRBV5-4|NA|TRBJ2-3
ASSPEQASTDTQY
>TRBV15|NA|TRBJ1-5
ATSSGVGAYQPQH
>TRBV5-4|TRBD1|TRBJ1-2
ASRKDRAPFEGYT
>TRBV5-6|TRBD1|TRBJ2-1
ASSRGTGVLNEQF
>TRBV27|NA|TRBJ2-3
ASSLLGLTQDTQY
>TRBV7-2|NA|TRBJ1-5
ASSLGIQVLASNQPQH
>TRBV2|NA|TRBJ1-1
ASSEGNTEAF
>TRBV7-9|NA|TRBJ1-1
ASSFYGNTEAF
>TRBV6-6|NA|TRBJ2-1
ASSGGQFPVDEQF
>TRBV6-5|TRBD1|TRBJ2-6
ASTRGSGANVLT